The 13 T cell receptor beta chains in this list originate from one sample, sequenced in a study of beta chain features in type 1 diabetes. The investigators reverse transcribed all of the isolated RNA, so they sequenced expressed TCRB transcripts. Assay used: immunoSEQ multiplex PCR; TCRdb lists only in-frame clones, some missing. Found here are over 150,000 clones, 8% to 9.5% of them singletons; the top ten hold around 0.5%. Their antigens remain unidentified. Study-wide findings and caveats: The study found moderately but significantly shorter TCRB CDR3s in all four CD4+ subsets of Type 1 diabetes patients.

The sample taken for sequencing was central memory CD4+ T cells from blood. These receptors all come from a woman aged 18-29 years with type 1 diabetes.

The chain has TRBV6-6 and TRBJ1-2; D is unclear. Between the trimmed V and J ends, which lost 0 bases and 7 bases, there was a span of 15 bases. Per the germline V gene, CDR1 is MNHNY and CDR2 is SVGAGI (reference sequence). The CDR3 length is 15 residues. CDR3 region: CASSYSASSASGYTF. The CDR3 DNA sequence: TGTGCCAGCAGTTACTCAGCCTCGAGCGCTTCTGGCTACACCTTC.

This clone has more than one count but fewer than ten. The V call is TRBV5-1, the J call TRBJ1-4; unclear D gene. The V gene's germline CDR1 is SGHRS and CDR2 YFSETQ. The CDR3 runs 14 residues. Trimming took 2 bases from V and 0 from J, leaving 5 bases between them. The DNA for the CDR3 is TGCGCCAGCAGCTTCGGGACAACTAATGAAAAACTGTTTTTT. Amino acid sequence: CASSFGTTNEKLFF.

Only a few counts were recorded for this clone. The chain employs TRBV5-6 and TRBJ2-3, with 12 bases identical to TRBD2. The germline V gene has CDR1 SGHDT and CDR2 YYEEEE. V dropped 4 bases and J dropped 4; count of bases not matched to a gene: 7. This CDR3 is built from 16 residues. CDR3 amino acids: CASSRMGLAGSDTQYF. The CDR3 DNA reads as TGTGCCAGCAGCCGAATGGGACTAGCGGGCTCAGATACGCAGTATTTT.

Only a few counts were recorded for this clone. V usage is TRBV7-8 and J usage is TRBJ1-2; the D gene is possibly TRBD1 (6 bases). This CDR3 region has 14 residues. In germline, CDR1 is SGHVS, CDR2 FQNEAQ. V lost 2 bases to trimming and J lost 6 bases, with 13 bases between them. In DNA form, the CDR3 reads TGTGCCAGCAGCTTATTGGGGACAAACAATGGCTACACCTTC. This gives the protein CASSLLGTNNGYTF.

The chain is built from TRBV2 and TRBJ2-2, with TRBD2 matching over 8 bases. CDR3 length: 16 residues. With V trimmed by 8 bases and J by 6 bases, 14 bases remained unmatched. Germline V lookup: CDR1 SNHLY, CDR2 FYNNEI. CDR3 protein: CASAPRGGSWAGELFF. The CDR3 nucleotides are TGTGCCAGCGCCCCCCGGGGGGGGAGTTGGGCCGGGGAGCTGTTTTTT. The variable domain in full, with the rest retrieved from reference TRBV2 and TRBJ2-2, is EPEVTQTPSHQVTQMGQEVILRCVPISNHLYFYWYRQILGQKVEFLVSFYNNEISEKSEIFDDQFSVERPDGSNFTLKIRSTKLEDSAMYFCASAPRGGSWAGELFFGEGSRLTVL.

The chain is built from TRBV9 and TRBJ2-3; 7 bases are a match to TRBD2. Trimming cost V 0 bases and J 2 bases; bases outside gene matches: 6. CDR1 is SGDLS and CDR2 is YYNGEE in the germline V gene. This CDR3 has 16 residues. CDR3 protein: CASSVGASGYTDTQYF. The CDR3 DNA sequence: TGTGCCAGCAGCGTAGGTGCTAGCGGTTACACAGATACGCAGTATTTT.

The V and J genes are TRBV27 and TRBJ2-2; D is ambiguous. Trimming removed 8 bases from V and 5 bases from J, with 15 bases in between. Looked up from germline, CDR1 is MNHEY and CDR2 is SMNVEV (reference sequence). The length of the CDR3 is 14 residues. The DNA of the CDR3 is TGTGCCAGCCTAGTACTTAGACCGACCGGGGAGCTGTTTTTT. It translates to CASLVLRPTGELFF.

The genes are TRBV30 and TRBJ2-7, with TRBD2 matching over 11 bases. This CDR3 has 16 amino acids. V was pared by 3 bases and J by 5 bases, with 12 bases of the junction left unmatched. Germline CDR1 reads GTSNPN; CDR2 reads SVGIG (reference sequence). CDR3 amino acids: CAWRTSGAGGRNEQYF. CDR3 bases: TGTGCCTGGAGGACTAGCGGGGCAGGCGGGAGGAACGAGCAGTACTTC.

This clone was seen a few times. The DNA for the CDR3 is TGCGCCAGCAGCTACCAGGGTGGCTCCTACGAGCAGTACTTC. Amino acid sequence: CASSYQGGSYEQYF. The chain combines TRBV5-1 with TRBJ2-7; the D gene is possibly TRBD1 (5 bases). V shed 3 bases and J shed 0 bases, with 10 bases lying between them. CDR1 is SGHRS and CDR2 is YFSETQ in the germline V gene. The CDR3 contains 14 residues.

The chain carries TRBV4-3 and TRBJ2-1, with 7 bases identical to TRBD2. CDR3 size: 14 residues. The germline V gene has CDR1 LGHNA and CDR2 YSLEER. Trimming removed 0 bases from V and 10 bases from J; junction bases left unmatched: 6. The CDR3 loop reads CASSQDPASGEQFF. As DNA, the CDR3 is TGCGCCAGCAGCCAAGATCCGGCTAGCGGAGAGCAGTTCTTC.

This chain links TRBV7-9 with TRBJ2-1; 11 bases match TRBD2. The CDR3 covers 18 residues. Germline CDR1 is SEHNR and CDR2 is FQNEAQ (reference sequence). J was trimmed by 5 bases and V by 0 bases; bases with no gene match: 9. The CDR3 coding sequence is TGTGCCAGCAGCTTAGCGTCTGATCTAGCGGGAGGTAACAATGAGCAGTTCTTC. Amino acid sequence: CASSLASDLAGGNNEQFF.

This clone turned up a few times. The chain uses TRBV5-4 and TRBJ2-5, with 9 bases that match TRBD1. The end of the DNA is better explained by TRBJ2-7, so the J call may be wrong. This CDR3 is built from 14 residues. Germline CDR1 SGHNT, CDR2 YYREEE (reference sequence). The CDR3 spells CASRNRDRASEQYF. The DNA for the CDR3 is TGTGCCAGCAGAAACCGGGACAGGGCCAGCGAGCAGTACTTC.

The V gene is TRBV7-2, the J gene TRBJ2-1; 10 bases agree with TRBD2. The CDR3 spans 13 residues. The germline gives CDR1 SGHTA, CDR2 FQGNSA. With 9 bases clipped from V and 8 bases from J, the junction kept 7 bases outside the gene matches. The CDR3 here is CASSLAGVDEQFF. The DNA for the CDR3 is TGTGCCAGTTCCCTAGCGGGAGTCGATGAGCAGTTCTTC.